The next 18 T cell receptor beta chains were all read from a single sample in a study of CD8 T cells in ankylosing spondylitis. These receptors are not linked to any known antigen. TCRdb reprocessed the 5' RACE reads with MiXCR, giving one entry per CDR3 protein. This sample has about 840,000 distinct CDR3 sequences, with 10% to 15% found just once. Overall study results and limits: Roughly 8 highly homologous variants made up a TCR beta motif, and this motif appeared characteristic of ankylosing spondylitis blood.

Sequences were obtained from blood, either unsorted or a sorted T cell fraction (not recorded which). These receptors all stem from a male donor with ankylosing spondylitis.

The chain combines TRBV12-3 or TRBV12-4 with TRBJ1-4; D is uncertain. CDR3 length: 17 residues. V shed 2 bases and J shed 0 bases, with 13 bases lying between them. CDR3 DNA: TGTGCCAGCAGTTTATTAGCGGAGGCGGCAACTAATGAAAAACTGTTTTTT. Translated: CASSLLAEAATNEKLFF.

This clonotype was recorded at least ten times. The chain is built from TRBV20-1 and TRBJ2-3; possibly TRBD2 for D (6 bases). Germline-derived CDR1 and CDR2 are DFQATT and SNEGSKA (reference sequence). CDR3 size: 13 residues. For the CDR3, the DNA is TGCAGACCACTAGCAGCCCTAACAGATACGCAGTATTTT. The encoded protein is CRPLAALTDTQYF.

This clonotype was seen more than once but under ten times. V usage is TRBV24-1 and J usage is TRBJ2-3; 10 bases match TRBD1. The germline V gene encodes CDR1 KGHDR and CDR2 SFDVKD. The trim removed 4 bases at V and 5 bases at J, leaving 5 bases unmatched. The CDR3 is 15 amino acids. As DNA, the CDR3 is TGTGCCACCAGTGACCCTGGACAGGGGGAAGATACGCAGTATTTT. Its translation is CATSDPGQGEDTQYF.

This clonotype came up a few times. The rearrangement uses TRBV20-1 and TRBJ1-2, with TRBD1 as a possible D gene (5 bases). There are 13 residues in the CDR3. Trimming removed 4 bases at V and 5 bases at J, with 14 bases between. Germline CDR1 is DFQATT and CDR2 is SNEGSKA (reference sequence). CDR3 region: CSATAGKMYGYTF. CDR3 nucleotides: TGCAGTGCTACCGCAGGGAAGATGTATGGCTACACCTTC.

This clonotype was picked up a small number of times. V gene TRBV5-5 combines with J gene TRBJ1-4; no reliable D call. The CDR3 totals 14 residues. Trimming pared 0 bases from V and 4 bases from J, leaving 7 bases between. Germline CDR1 and CDR2: SGHKS and YYEKEE (reference sequence). CDR3 DNA sequence: TGTGCCAGCAGCTTGGATCCGTTTAATGAAAAACTGTTTTTT. Its protein is CASSLDPFNEKLFF.

The gene calls are TRBV7-9 and TRBJ1-3; unclear D gene. The CDR3 runs 15 residues. Per germline, CDR1 SEHNR and CDR2 FQNEAQ (reference sequence). The ends were cut back, 1 base at V and 0 bases at J, with 7 bases in the middle. The CDR3 spells CASSLVRSSGNTIYF. CDR3 nucleotide sequence: TGTGCCAGCAGCTTAGTCAGGTCCTCTGGAAACACCATATATTTT.

This clonotype was seen a handful of times. The J gene is TRBJ1-4, the V gene TRBV12-3 or TRBV12-4; 8 bases map to TRBD1. The CDR3 is made up of 15 amino acids. The V segment lost 4 bases and the J segment 5 bases; nucleotides outside the gene matches: 6. The CDR3 nucleotides are TGTGCCAGCAGTTACGACAGGGGTCGAAATGAAAAACTGTTTTTT. The encoded protein is CASSYDRGRNEKLFF.

The V gene is TRBV5-1, the J gene TRBJ1-4; 9 bases map to TRBD1. Germline trimming cut 4 bases from V and 7 bases from J; bases unmatched to any gene: 5. The CDR3 extends over 14 amino acids. Germline V CDR1 and CDR2: SGHRS, YFSETQ. In DNA, the CDR3 is TGCGCCAGCAGCCTCGGGACAGGGATTGAAAAACTGTTTTTT. Its translation: CASSLGTGIEKLFF.

Ten or more counts support this clonotype. V is TRBV6-5 and J is TRBJ1-6, with a tentative D call TRBD1 (5 bases). V shed 0 bases and J shed 8 bases, with 8 bases lying between them. CDR1 is MNHEY, CDR2 SVGAGI, per germline. This CDR3 region has 14 residues. CDR3 bases: TGTGCCAGCAGTTACTCCCGGGGGGATTCACCCCTCCACTTT. Translation gives CASSYSRGDSPLHF.

This clonotype was seen more than once but under ten times. CDR3: CASSWDREIYGYTF. The CDR3 DNA sequence: TGTGCCAGCAGCTGGGACAGAGAAATCTATGGCTACACCTTC. The rearrangement uses TRBV5-5 and TRBJ1-2, with 7 positions matching TRBD1. Germline values: CDR1 SGHKS, CDR2 YYEKEE (reference sequence). V gave up 3 bases and J gave up 4 bases; unmatched junction bases: 6. The CDR3 loop spans 14 amino acids.

The V gene is TRBV28, the J gene TRBJ2-7, with 13 bases aligning to TRBD2. This CDR3 spans 16 amino acids. Germline V lookup: CDR1 MDHEN, CDR2 SYDVKM. With 6 bases clipped from V and 5 bases from J, the junction kept 10 bases outside the gene matches. This chain's CDR3 is CASSRMTSGRIHEQYF. The CDR3 bases are TGTGCCAGCAGCCGGATGACTAGCGGGAGGATCCACGAGCAGTACTTC.

This clonotype was seen a handful of times. The chain joins TRBV6-1 to TRBJ2-5, with D unresolved. Germline V gene data show CDR1 as MNHNS and CDR2 as SASEGT. V was clipped by 5 bases and J by 7 bases, with 14 bases between them. This CDR3 contains 13 residues. The CDR3 bases are TGTGCCAGCAGTAAAGAAATTGACGCGACCCAGTACTTC. This encodes CASSKEIDATQYF.

There are a few counts of this clonotype. The rearrangement links TRBV30 to TRBJ2-2; tentatively, D is TRBD1 (5 bases). The V gene lost 5 bases and the J gene lost 0 bases, with 10 bases spanning the gap. Germline loops: CDR1 GTSNPN, CDR2 SVGIG (reference sequence). The CDR3 is 14 amino acids. For the CDR3, the DNA is TGTGCCTGGGGGGCGATGTCGAACACCGGGGAGCTGTTTTTT. It codes for CAWGAMSNTGELFF.

This clonotype has a count of ten or more. The gene calls are TRBV7-9 and TRBJ2-3, with 13 bases lining up with TRBD2. CDR3 size: 14 residues. Per the germline V gene, CDR1 is SEHNR and CDR2 is FQNEAQ (reference sequence). With V trimmed by 1 base and J by 10 bases, 2 bases remained unmatched. This chain's CDR3 is CASSLGTSGSPQYF. CDR3 DNA sequence: TGTGCCAGCAGCTTAGGGACTAGCGGGAGTCCGCAGTATTTT.

The V and J genes are TRBV6-5 and TRBJ1-2, with D uncertain. The V gene lost 5 bases and the J gene lost 3 bases, with 13 bases spanning the gap. The CDR3 is made up of 14 amino acids. The V gene's germline CDR1 is MNHEY and CDR2 SVGAGI. The CDR3 DNA sequence: TGTGCCAGCAGTACTTCCGGGCAATACTATGGCTACACCTTC. Translated: CASSTSGQYYGYTF.

The chain recombines TRBV28 with TRBJ2-4, with D maybe TRBD1 (6 bases). CDR1 and CDR2 from the germline V gene are MDHEN and SYDVKM. Trimming took off 3 bases at V and 0 bases at J, with 15 bases between the two ends. The CDR3 totals 17 residues. This chain's CDR3 is CASSFSVWGRAKNIQYF. The CDR3 region has the DNA TGTGCCAGCAGTTTCTCCGTCTGGGGGCGAGCCAAAAACATTCAGTACTTC.

This clonotype turned up a few times. Written as DNA, the CDR3 is TGTGCCAGCAGCGCCAACCGGGACAGAGGTTTGGAGTTCTTC. Translated: CASSANRDRGLEFF. The J gene is TRBJ2-1, the V gene TRBV12-3 or TRBV12-4, with 7 bases identical to TRBD1. CDR3 length: 14 amino acids. Trimming cost V 6 bases and J 14 bases; bases outside gene matches: 16.

This clonotype was recorded at least ten times. This rearrangement joins TRBV4-3 to TRBJ1-1, with unresolved D. V was shortened by 0 bases and J by 7 bases, with 9 bases between the two germline ends. CDR1 and CDR2 (germline): LGHNA, YSLEER. This CDR3 is built from 13 residues. The CDR3 loop reads CASSQELGYEAFF. CDR3 DNA sequence: TGCGCCAGCAGCCAAGAATTAGGGTATGAAGCTTTCTTT.